This T cell receptor beta chain originates from a study of T cells in women clearing cervical HPV infection. Study findings and constraints: CIN3+ cases had significantly higher TCR richness than controls; evenness did not differ.

Some clones are missing from TCRdb's copy, which holds only in-frame ones; the method was immunoSEQ multiplex PCR. The sample table includes some 31,000 clones. The length of the CDR3 is 15 residues. In germline, CDR1 is KGHSH, CDR2 LQKENI. Concerning this clone: What it binds is unknown. The read terminates 3 residues ahead of where the CDR3 ends, so the germline J gene completes it.

The receptor's source is a woman between 18 and 70 years old with a cervical HPV16 infection that either progressed to CIN3+ or cleared (not recorded which). The chain links TRBV18 to TRBJ2-2, with TRBD1 matching 8 bases. Specimen: blood buffy coat. Incomplete CDR3 DNA: TGTGCCAGCACCGGACAGGGTCAAACTAATGAAAAG. Its translation: CASTGQGQTNEK. From start to end, the CDR3 is CASTGQGQTNEKLFF.